This T cell receptor (beta chain) was profiled in a study of CXCR3-negative and CXCR3-positive naive CD8 T cells. Study conclusions and caveats: Unlike memory cells, which differed, naive CXCR3-negative and CXCR3-positive cells had similar TRBV-TRBJ usage. Comparably high diversity marked both naive subsets, whereas memory CD8+ cells had much lower diversity. The majority of assays used fresh PBMCs, and CXCR3 expression partially decreased after cryopreservation. For the naive subsets, surface CD5 was similar, and TCR strength was inferred from TRB CDR3 properties. Naive CXCR3-positive cells had TRB CDR3s more hydrophobic than those of CXCR3-negative naive cells.

A note on this clonotype: Its cognate antigen is unknown.

The CDR3 extends over 15 amino acids. CDR1 is LNHDA, CDR2 SQIVND, per germline (reference sequence). UMI-labeled TRB cDNA libraries were prepared by 5' RACE. After re-calling the 5' RACE reads, TCRdb lists one entry per CDR3 protein, DNA absent. The ten top clones account for approximately 2%, within a sample of under 7,500 distinct CDR3 sequences. The sample comprised naive CXCR3+ CD8+ T cells from blood. The subset is: CD45RO-CCR7+CD27+CD95- naive CD8+ T cells expressing CXCR3 (TNR3+). This clonotype was obtained from a human donor in good health. Some clones in this sample may be carry-over from other donors' samples. The chain is built from TRBV19 and TRBJ2-4. The CDR3 loop reads CASRSAPGAKNIQYF.